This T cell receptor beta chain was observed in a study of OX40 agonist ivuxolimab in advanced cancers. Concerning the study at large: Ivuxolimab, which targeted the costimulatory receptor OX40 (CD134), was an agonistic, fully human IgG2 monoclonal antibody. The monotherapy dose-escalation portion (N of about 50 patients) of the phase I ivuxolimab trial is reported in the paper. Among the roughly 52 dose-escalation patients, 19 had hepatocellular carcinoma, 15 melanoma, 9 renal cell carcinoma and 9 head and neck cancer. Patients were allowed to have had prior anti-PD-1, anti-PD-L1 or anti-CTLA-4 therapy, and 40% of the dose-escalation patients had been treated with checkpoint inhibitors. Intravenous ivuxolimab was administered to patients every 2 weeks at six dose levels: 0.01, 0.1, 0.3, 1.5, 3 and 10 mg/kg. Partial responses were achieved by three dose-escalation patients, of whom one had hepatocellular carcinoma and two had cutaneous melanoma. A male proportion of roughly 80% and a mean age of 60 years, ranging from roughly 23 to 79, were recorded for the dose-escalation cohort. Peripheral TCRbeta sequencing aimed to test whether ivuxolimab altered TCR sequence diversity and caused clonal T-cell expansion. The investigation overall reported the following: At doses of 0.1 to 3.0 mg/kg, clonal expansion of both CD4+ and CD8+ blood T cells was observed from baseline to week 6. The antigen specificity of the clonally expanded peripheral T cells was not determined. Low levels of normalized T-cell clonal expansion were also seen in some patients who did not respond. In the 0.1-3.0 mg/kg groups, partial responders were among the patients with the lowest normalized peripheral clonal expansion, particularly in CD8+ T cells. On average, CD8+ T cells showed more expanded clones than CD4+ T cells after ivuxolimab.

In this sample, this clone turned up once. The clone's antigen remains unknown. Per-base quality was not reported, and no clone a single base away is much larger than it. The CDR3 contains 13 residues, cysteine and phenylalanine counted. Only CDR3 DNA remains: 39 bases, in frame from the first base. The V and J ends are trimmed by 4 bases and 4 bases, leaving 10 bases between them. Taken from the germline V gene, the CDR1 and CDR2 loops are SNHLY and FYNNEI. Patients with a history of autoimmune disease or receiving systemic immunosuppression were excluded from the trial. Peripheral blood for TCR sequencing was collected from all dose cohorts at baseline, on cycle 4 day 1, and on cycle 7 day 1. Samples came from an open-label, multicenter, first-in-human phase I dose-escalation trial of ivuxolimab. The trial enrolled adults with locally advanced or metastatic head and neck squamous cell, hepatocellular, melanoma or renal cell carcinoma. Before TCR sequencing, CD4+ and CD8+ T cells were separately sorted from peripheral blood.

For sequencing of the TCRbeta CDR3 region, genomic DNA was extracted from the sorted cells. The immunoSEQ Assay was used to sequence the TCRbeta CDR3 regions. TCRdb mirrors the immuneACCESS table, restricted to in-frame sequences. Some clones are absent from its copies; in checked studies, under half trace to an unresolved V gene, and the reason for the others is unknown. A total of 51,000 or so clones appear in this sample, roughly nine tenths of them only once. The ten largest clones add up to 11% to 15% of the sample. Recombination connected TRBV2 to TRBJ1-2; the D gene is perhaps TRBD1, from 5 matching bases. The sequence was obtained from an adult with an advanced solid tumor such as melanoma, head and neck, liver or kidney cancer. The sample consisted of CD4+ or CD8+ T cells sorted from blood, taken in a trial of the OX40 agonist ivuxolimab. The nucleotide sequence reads TGTGCCAGCAGTGGAGGGGACGCCTATGGCTACACCTTC. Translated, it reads CASSGGDAYGYTF. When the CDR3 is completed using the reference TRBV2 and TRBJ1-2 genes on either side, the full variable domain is EPEVTQTPSHQVTQMGQEVILRCVPISNHLYFYWYRQILGQKVEFLVSFYNNEISEKSEIFDDQFSVERPDGSNFTLKIRSTKLEDSAMYFCASSGGDAYGYTFGSGTRLTVV.